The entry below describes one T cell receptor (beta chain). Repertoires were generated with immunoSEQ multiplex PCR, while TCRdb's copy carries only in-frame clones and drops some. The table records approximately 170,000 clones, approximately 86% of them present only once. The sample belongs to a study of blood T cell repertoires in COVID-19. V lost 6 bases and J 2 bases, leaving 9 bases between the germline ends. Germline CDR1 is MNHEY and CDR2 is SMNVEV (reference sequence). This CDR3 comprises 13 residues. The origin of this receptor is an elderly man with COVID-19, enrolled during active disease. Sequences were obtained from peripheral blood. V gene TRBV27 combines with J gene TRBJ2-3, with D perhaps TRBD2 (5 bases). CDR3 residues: CASRTGYTDTQYF. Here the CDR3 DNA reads TGTGCCAGCAGGACGGGGTACACAGATACGCAGTATTTT.